These 27 T cell receptor beta chains originate from one sample sequenced in a study of OX40 agonist ivuxolimab in advanced cancers. Repertoires were generated with immunoSEQ multiplex PCR, while TCRdb's copy carries only in-frame clones and drops some. In the table there are about 40,000 clones, 88% of which are singletons. The starting material was CD4+ or CD8+ T cells sorted from blood, obtained in a trial of the OX40 agonist ivuxolimab. All receptors come from an adult with an advanced solid tumor such as melanoma, head and neck, liver or kidney cancer.

V and J are TRBV27 and TRBJ1-3; D not resolved. The germline V gene has CDR1 MNHEY and CDR2 SMNVEV (reference sequence). The CDR3 runs 13 residues. With 6 bases removed from V and 4 bases from J, the gap between germline ends came to 10 bases. The CDR3 loop reads CASSPMGGNTIYF. CDR3 coding DNA: TGTGCCAGCAGCCCCATGGGGGGAAACACCATATATTTT.

This chain connects TRBV5-4 to TRBJ2-1, with 9 bases lining up with TRBD2. Germline V CDR1 and CDR2: SGHNT, YYREEE (reference sequence). CDR3 length: 20 residues. V shed 3 bases and J 1 base; nucleotides not matched to a gene: 17. The CDR3 here is CASSSDPGDWRGGSYNEQFF. The CDR3 nucleotides read TGTGCCAGCAGCTCCGACCCTGGGGATTGGCGGGGGGGATCCTACAATGAGCAGTTCTTC.

In this sample, this clone turned up once. V is TRBV5-6 and J is TRBJ1-1, with D perhaps TRBD1 (6 bases). The germline CDR1 and CDR2 sequences are SGHDT and YYEEEE. The CDR3 spans 12 residues. V lost 7 bases, J lost 4 bases, and 11 bases lay in between. CDR3 amino acids: CASGGRITEAFF. The CDR3 nucleotides read TGTGCCAGCGGGGGCAGGATCACTGAAGCTTTCTTT.

This clone showed up just a few times. The genes are TRBV2 and TRBJ1-1, with D unclear. CDR3 size: 11 residues. Germline CDR1 and CDR2: SNHLY and FYNNEI. V dropped 6 bases and J dropped 4 bases, with 6 bases sitting between them. The CDR3 sequence: CASSRRTEAFF. CDR3 nucleotides: TGTGCCAGCAGCCGCCGCACTGAAGCTTTCTTT.

The chain recombines TRBV19 with TRBJ2-6; D possibly corresponds to TRBD2 (5 bases). Per germline, CDR1 LNHDA and CDR2 SQIVND (reference sequence). The V gene lost 7 bases and the J gene lost 2 bases, with 9 bases spanning the gap. This CDR3 region has 14 residues. The CDR3 DNA is TGTGCCAGTACTCCCGGGGCTGGGGCCAACGTCCTGACTTTC. This sequence encodes CASTPGAGANVLTF.

For the CDR3, the DNA is TGTGCCAGCAGTCTTATCCCCCCAGGGACTGAAGCTTTCTTT. This translates into CASSLIPPGTEAFF. The chain combines TRBV28 with TRBJ1-1, with D tentatively TRBD1 (5 bases). Trimming cost V 5 bases and J 5 bases, with 15 bases left between them. The CDR3 runs to 14 residues. The germline V gene encodes CDR1 MDHEN and CDR2 SYDVKM.

This chain joins TRBV4-2 and TRBJ2-1; TRBD1 or TRBD2 may be the D gene (5 bases each). The CDR3 extends over 15 amino acids. Germline V gives CDR1 LGHNA, CDR2 YNFKEQ. V dropped 1 base and J dropped 6 bases, with 13 bases sitting between them. CDR3: CASSQGAPGTNEQFF. CDR3 in DNA: TGTGCCAGCAGCCAAGGGGCCCCGGGGACCAATGAGCAGTTCTTC.

The chain carries TRBV6-5 and TRBJ2-7, with D perhaps being TRBD1 or TRBD2 (5 bases each). Germline V gene lookup returns CDR1 MNHEY and CDR2 SVGAGI. The V and J ends lost 0 bases and 7 bases respectively, with 13 bases between them. This CDR3 has 14 amino acids. The CDR3 coding sequence is TGTGCCAGCAGTTACTCTGGCAGGGCGGGTGAGCAGTACTTC. Amino acids: CASSYSGRAGEQYF.

This clone has more than one count but fewer than ten. The gene calls are TRBV6-1 and TRBJ1-5; D is possibly TRBD1 (5 bases). Germline CDR1 MNHNS, CDR2 SASEGT. CDR3 length: 14 residues. Trimming pared 5 bases from V and 3 bases from J, leaving 11 bases between. The CDR3 reads CASSYDRYNQPQHF. The CDR3 DNA reads TGTGCCAGCAGTTATGACAGATACAATCAGCCCCAGCATTTT.

This chain joins TRBV6-1 and TRBJ2-5, with D perhaps TRBD2 (6 bases). V was trimmed by 7 bases and J by 5 bases, leaving 17 bases between them. The germline CDR1 and CDR2 sequences are MNHNS and SASEGT. CDR3 length: 14 amino acids. The CDR3 DNA reads TGTGCCAGCACCCTAAAGCGGGTCTCGGAGACCCAGTACTTC. It encodes CASTLKRVSETQYF.

The genes are TRBV10-3 and TRBJ2-1, with 15 bases matching TRBD2. Germline-derived CDR1 and CDR2 are ENHRY and SYGVKD. The CDR3 extends over 17 amino acids. Trimming at V came to 10 bases and at J to 6 bases, leaving 13 bases not matched to a gene. CDR3 sequence: CASGGLAGGPLFNEQFF. The CDR3 DNA sequence: TGTGCCAGCGGGGGACTAGCGGGGGGACCCCTGTTCAATGAGCAGTTCTTC.

The chain has TRBV10-3 and TRBJ2-7; D is ambiguous. Germline V lookup: CDR1 ENHRY, CDR2 SYGVKD. The CDR3 sequence is 12 residues long. V shed 8 bases and J shed 4 bases, with 12 bases lying between them. The CDR3 spells CAILTEEYEQYF. CDR3 DNA: TGTGCCATCCTAACGGAAGAATACGAGCAGTACTTC.

V gene TRBV12-5 combines with J gene TRBJ1-2; D may be TRBD1 (5 bases). The CDR3 is 14 residues long. Trimming removed 6 bases at V and 4 bases at J, with 15 bases between. Germline V gives CDR1 LGHNT, CDR2 FRNRAP. The CDR3 loop reads CASGGPGLLYGYTF. CDR3 DNA: TGTGCTAGTGGCGGTCCGGGACTCCTCTATGGCTACACCTTC.

V gene TRBV4-1 combines with J gene TRBJ2-7; 7 bases agree with TRBD1. V gave up 4 bases and J gave up 6 bases; unmatched junction bases: 3. There are 12 residues in the CDR3. The germline V gene has CDR1 MGHRA and CDR2 YSYEKL. CDR3 sequence reads: CASSLAGGEQYF. For the CDR3, the DNA is TGCGCCAGCAGCCTGGCAGGGGGCGAGCAGTACTTC.

The chain carries TRBV5-1 and TRBJ1-1; D uncertain. Trimming took 0 bases from V and 1 from J, leaving 10 bases between them. CDR3 size: 15 residues. CDR1 is SGHRS and CDR2 is YFSETQ in the germline V gene. The CDR3 nucleotides read TGCGCCAGCAGCTTGGGACCGCAGGAGAACACTGAAGCTTTCTTT. Translating it yields CASSLGPQENTEAFF.

The V and J genes are TRBV7-9 and TRBJ2-7; D remains ambiguous. From germline, CDR1 is SEHNR and CDR2 FQNEAQ (reference sequence). The CDR3 contains 12 residues. Trimming took off 1 base at V and 5 bases at J, with 6 bases between the two ends. CDR3 region: CASSLELNEQYF. CDR3 in DNA: TGTGCCAGCAGCTTAGAGTTAAACGAGCAGTACTTC.

This clone was observed once. J is TRBJ1-5 and V is TRBV2; the D is unclear. Trimming took off 6 bases at V and 2 bases at J, with 11 bases between the two ends. Germline V lookup: CDR1 SNHLY, CDR2 FYNNEI. This CDR3 is built from 14 residues. The CDR3 region has the DNA TGTGCCAGCAGGCGGGTGGGAGGCAATCAGCCCCAGCATTTT. Its translation is CASRRVGGNQPQHF.

The chain recombines TRBV7-8 with TRBJ1-1; 7 bases are a match to TRBD1. Germline V gene sequence: CDR1 SGHVS, CDR2 FQNEAQ. CDR3 length: 15 residues. Trimming took 5 bases from V and 4 from J; bases not matched to a gene: 10. CDR3: CASSDLNRGPTEAFF. The CDR3 DNA sequence: TGTGCCAGCAGCGACCTTAACAGGGGCCCCACTGAAGCTTTCTTT.

A word on this clone: Germline is not matched at one junction end, which may reflect a read error. The rearrangement links TRBV7-7 to TRBJ1-5, with 8 bases fitting TRBD1. The CDR3 spans 13 residues. Per the germline V gene, CDR1 is SSHAT and CDR2 is FNYEAQ (reference sequence). Here the CDR3 DNA reads TGTGCTAGCAGCCAGGGGGCAGGTCAGCCCCAGCATTTT. It translates to CASSQGAGQPQHF.

The chain couples TRBV5-4 to TRBJ1-2; perhaps TRBD1 as D (6 bases). Germline loops: CDR1 SGHNT, CDR2 YYREEE (reference sequence). CDR3 length: 15 residues. V was clipped by 1 base and J by 4 bases, with 14 bases between them. The CDR3 DNA sequence: TGTGCCAGCAGCTTGTCGGGGGGCGTCGTCTATGGCTACACCTTC. This codes for CASSLSGGVVYGYTF.

This chain uses TRBV7-6 with TRBJ1-5; a possible D gene is TRBD1 (5 bases). V lost 1 base, J lost 0 bases, and 10 bases lay in between. The germline CDR1 and CDR2 sequences are SGHVS and FNYEAQ. CDR3 length equals 16 residues. The DNA of the CDR3 is TGTGCCAGCAGCTTAGGAGGGGAGTATAGCAATCAGCCCCAGCATTTT. Its translation: CASSLGGEYSNQPQHF.

The chain has TRBV5-4 and TRBJ2-7, with TRBD2 as a possible D gene (6 bases). Trimming cost V 4 bases and J 5 bases, with 16 bases left between them. Germline V gives CDR1 SGHNT, CDR2 YYREEE (reference sequence). The CDR3 consists of 14 residues. CDR3 sequence (DNA): TGTGCCAGCAGCGTGGGACTCGATCCCAACGAGCAGTACTTC. Protein product: CASSVGLDPNEQYF.

The J gene is TRBJ2-3, the V gene TRBV7-9; 8 bases are a match to TRBD1. This CDR3 spans 18 amino acids. From germline, CDR1 is SEHNR and CDR2 FQNEAQ (reference sequence). The J segment lost 1 base and the V segment lost 5 bases, leaving 14 bases of the junction unmatched. CDR3 in DNA: TGTGCCAGCAGCACTACTAGAGCCGGGACAGGAGGCACAGATACGCAGTATTTT. The encoded protein is CASSTTRAGTGGTDTQYF.

This clone is judged medium-sized. The CDR3 bases are TGTGCCAGCAGCGCCCGGAGGAGGGGGCAGGAGCAGTACTTC. Translation: CASSARRRGQEQYF. The genes are TRBV5-6 and TRBJ2-7, with D tentatively TRBD1 (7 bases). The CDR3 length is 14 residues. Deletions cut 4 bases from V and 7 bases from J, with 18 bases between. The germline V gene encodes CDR1 SGHDT and CDR2 YYEEEE.

This chain links TRBV7-9 with TRBJ2-2; D is perhaps TRBD1 or TRBD2 (5 bases each). The CDR3 covers 18 residues. The V end was cut by 1 base, the J end by 5 bases, with 20 bases between. Germline V gives CDR1 SEHNR, CDR2 FQNEAQ (reference sequence). The CDR3, as DNA: TGTGCCAGCAGCTTAGTTGGTGGGACCCCGGTGAGGACCGGGGAGCTGTTTTTT. It specifies CASSLVGGTPVRTGELFF.

The rearrangement links TRBV4-1 to TRBJ1-2; tentatively, D is TRBD1 (6 bases). Trimming took 0 bases from V and 5 from J, leaving 7 bases between them. CDR1 MGHRA and CDR2 YSYEKL come from the germline V gene. There are 13 residues in the CDR3. Here the CDR3 DNA reads TGCGCCAGCAGCCAAGAAACAGGGTATGGCTACACCTTC. Translating it yields CASSQETGYGYTF.

V usage is TRBV14 and J usage is TRBJ2-3; 9 bases are shared with TRBD2. Unmatched junction bases numbered 3, after V lost 1 base and J lost 4 bases. Germline CDR1 is SGHDN and CDR2 is FVKESK. The CDR3 has 15 amino acids. The CDR3 region has the DNA TGTGCCAGCAGCCAAGCAGGCGGGAGGGCAGATACGCAGTATTTT. The encoded protein is CASSQAGGRADTQYF. Full variable domain (remainder filled in from reference TRBV14 and TRBJ2-3): EAGVTQFPSHSVIEKGQTVTLRCDPISGHDNLYWYRRVMGKEIKFLLHFVKESKQDESGMPNNRFLAERTGGTYSTLKVQPAELEDSGVYFCASSQAGGRADTQYFGPGTRLTVL.